The rows below give T cell receptor beta chains drawn from one sample of a study of T cells after yellow fever vaccination. MiXCR, applied by TCRdb to the 5' RACE reads, yields one record per CDR3 protein. The table has tens of thousands of distinct CDR3 sequences, approximately 6.1% seen once. The sample in question was CD8+ T cells sorted from PBMCs, obtained about 41 days after the first yellow fever vaccination. The origin of the receptors is a man younger than 35 who received the YFV17D yellow fever vaccine. Each CDR3 is given without its conserved first and last residue.

j_call v_call cdr3_aa
TRBJ2-1 TRBV11-2 ASSVSGGPDHEQF
TRBJ1-1 TRBV7-6 ASSLAGQGISEAF
TRBJ2-5 TRBV7-9 ASSPWTSGGDQY
TRBJ2-2 TRBV12-3/TRBV12-4 ASSWGRNTGELF
TRBJ1-6 TRBV4-3 ASSQDPGANSPLH
TRBJ2-2 TRBV10-3 AIAGGESDTGELF
TRBJ1-1 TRBV29-1 SVVAGHLNTEAF
TRBJ1-4 TRBV12-3/TRBV12-4 ASTPGRINEKLF
TRBJ2-2 TRBV7-9 ASSNSGTGMAGELF
TRBJ2-7 TRBV4-1 ASSQDLDRYEQY
TRBJ1-4 TRBV29-1 SVAGGTNEKLF
TRBJ2-1 TRBV20-1 SARRRRTSYNEQF
TRBJ1-2 TRBV19 ASSTGTPKT
TRBJ2-5 TRBV9 ASSVGRLANQETQY
TRBJ2-1 TRBV6-2/TRBV6-3 ASSYEVLLRNEQF
TRBJ2-1 TRBV11-2 ASSLELNSYNEQF
TRBJ2-5 TRBV2 ASIENSYQETQY
TRBJ2-7 TRBV5-1 ASSLAGHPLWEQY
TRBJ2-7 TRBV7-9 ASSWHYEQY
TRBJ2-3 TRBV29-1 SVGMTSGVRDTQY
TRBJ2-4 TRBV20-1 SALGLASAKNIQY
TRBJ1-1 TRBV11-2 ASSFPADTEAF
TRBJ1-1 TRBV29-1 SVVPAQGNTEAF
TRBJ2-2 TRBV10-3 AISVSRVVIGELF
TRBJ2-1 TRBV12-3/TRBV12-4 ASAGQGASSYNEQF
TRBJ1-2 TRBV10-3 AIGDGYT
TRBJ2-1 TRBV7-9 ASSLDGYNEQF
TRBJ2-7 TRBV12-3/TRBV12-4 ASGQADEQY
TRBJ1-2 TRBV4-1 ASSQDQGGYGYT
TRBJ2-1 TRBV7-2 ASSFGGSPQF
TRBJ1-2 TRBV29-1 SVEDQKGAGYT
TRBJ1-1 TRBV5-6 ASSHSYGEHTEAF